This T cell receptor (beta chain) is from a study of human T cells and chemical hapten exposure. This clonotype came up many times. The V gene's germline CDR1 is SGHVS and CDR2 FNYEAQ. The V end lost 5 bases, the J end lost 1 base, and 13 bases lay between the germline ends. The CDR3 runs 15 residues. Noted time point: healthy volunteer bleed at 6 weeks. Total RNA extraction was carried out from unfractionated whole blood. Using its own MiXCR run on the RACE reads, TCRdb lists one record per CDR3 protein. This table holds more than 60,000 distinct CDR3 sequences, over 8.5% found once. The rearrangement uses TRBV7-6 and TRBJ2-3, with D unclear. The specimen was whole blood. This clonotype was obtained from a male donor in good health. Some clones in this sample may be carry-over from other donors' samples. DNA of the CDR3: TGTGCCAGCAGCCCCTTTGTGAGCGGCACAGATACGCAGTATTTT. Its translation: CASSPFVSGTDTQYF.